This is a list of T cell receptor beta chains from one sample in a study of blood T cell repertoires in COVID-19. Only in-frame clones appear in the TCRdb table, and some are missing; sequencing was by immunoSEQ multiplex PCR. The data hold about 220,000 clones, with around four fifths observed a single time. The source material was peripheral blood. The origin of the receptors is a woman aged 70-85 years with acute or convalescent COVID-19. Both conserved end residues are part of each CDR3. D genes are given only for firm matches. Expanded clones are given a class, and other clones once, few, many or no size at all.

v_gene	abundance	d_gene	j_gene	CDR3aa	CDR3nt
TRBV11-2	.	.	TRBJ1-4	CASSLEAGGNEKLFF	TGTGCCAGCAGCTTAGAGGCGGGAGGGAATGAAAAACTGTTTTTT
TRBV6-5	.	.	TRBJ2-1	CASLRVSYNEQFF	TGTGCCAGCCTACGGGTCTCCTACAATGAGCAGTTCTTC
TRBV11-2	.	TRBD2	TRBJ2-7	CASSLTERGGYEQYF	TGTGCCAGCAGCTTAACAGAGCGGGGGGGCTACGAGCAGTACTTC
TRBV10-3	.	.	TRBJ1-6	CAIGQGRSPLHF	TGTGCCATCGGTCAGGGAAGGTCACCCCTCCACTTT
TRBV6-6	few	.	TRBJ2-7	CASSYNEQYF	TGTGCCAGCAGTTATAACGAGCAGTACTTC
TRBV5-1	.	.	TRBJ2-3	CASSWGSGVGDTQYF	TGCGCCAGCAGCTGGGGCAGTGGGGTCGGAGATACGCAGTATTTT
TRBV6-6	.	TRBD1	TRBJ1-3	CASGKATGDNTIYF	TGTGCCAGCGGCAAGGCGACAGGGGATAACACCATATATTTT
TRBV5-1	.	.	TRBJ1-2	CASSPDGGPIYGYTF	TGCGCCAGCAGCCCGGACGGAGGCCCGATCTATGGCTACACCTTC
TRBV28	few	TRBD1	TRBJ1-5	CASRPGTVNQPQHF	TGTGCCAGCAGACCCGGGACAGTGAATCAGCCCCAGCATTTT
TRBV6-6	few	.	TRBJ1-4	CASTSGVTNEKLFF	TGTGCCAGCACCTCCGGGGTAACTAATGAAAAACTGTTTTTT
TRBV28	.	.	TRBJ1-2	CASSFGPGSVDYGYTF	TGTGCCAGCAGTTTCGGTCCAGGGTCGGTTGACTATGGCTACACCTTC
TRBV6-2/TRBV6-3	.	.	TRBJ1-1	CASSSTRRAEAFF	TGTGCCAGCAGCTCGACCCGGCGGGCTGAAGCTTTCTTT
TRBV3-1/TRBV3-2	few	TRBD1	TRBJ2-5	CASSQDRQGSQYF	TGTGCCAGCAGCCAAGACCGACAGGGGTCCCAGTACTTC
TRBV29-1	.	TRBD1	TRBJ1-1	CSSKEGATEAFF	TGCAGCTCTAAGGAGGGGGCGACTGAAGCTTTCTTT
TRBV27	.	TRBD2	TRBJ2-7	CASSLVTSGYEQYF	TGTGCCAGCAGCCTCGTGACTAGCGGTTACGAGCAGTACTTC
TRBV7-9	.	TRBD1	TRBJ1-2	CASSPGTGGQGYTF	TGTGCCAGCAGCCCCGGGACAGGGGGCCAGGGCTACACCTTC
TRBV30	.	TRBD1	TRBJ1-6	CAAEGGQVINSPLHF	TGTGCCGCCGAGGGGGGACAGGTGATTAATTCACCCCTCCACTTT
TRBV10-3	.	TRBD1	TRBJ2-7	CAISESVGRGPYEQYF	TGTGCCATCAGTGAGTCTGTGGGCAGGGGGCCCTACGAGCAGTACTTC
TRBV3-1/TRBV3-2	.	TRBD2	TRBJ2-3	CASSLTKGLAGGLGDTQYF	TGTGCCAGCAGCCTCACAAAGGGACTAGCGGGGGGGCTTGGAGATACGCAGTATTTT
TRBV4-2	few	.	TRBJ1-2	CASSQDQGSYGYTF	TGTGCCAGCAGCCAAGACCAGGGAAGCTATGGCTACACCTTC
TRBV3-1/TRBV3-2	.	.	TRBJ1-2	CASSQVDGGRGYTF	TGTGCCAGCAGCCAAGTGGACGGGGGACGTGGCTACACCTTC
TRBV10-2	once	TRBD1	TRBJ2-1	CASSEFGTGVGNEQFF	TGCGCCAGCAGTGAGTTCGGGACAGGAGTGGGCAATGAGCAGTTCTTC
TRBV10-3	.	.	TRBJ1-1	CAISESNGRDEAFF	TGTGCCATCAGTGAGTCGAACGGTCGGGATGAAGCTTTCTTT
TRBV2	few	TRBD1	TRBJ1-1	CASLLSVVGQANTEAFF	TGTGCCAGCCTTCTATCTGTGGTAGGACAGGCGAACACTGAAGCTTTCTTT
TRBV19	once	TRBD2	TRBJ2-1	CASSIAAGGLSDEQFF	TGTGCCAGTAGTATAGCGGCGGGGGGGCTCTCCGATGAGCAGTTCTTC
TRBV5-4	.	.	TRBJ2-2	CASSPLAGSNTGELFF	TGTGCCAGCAGCCCCCTGGCAGGTTCGAACACCGGGGAGCTGTTTTTT
TRBV5-1	.	.	TRBJ1-2	CASSSGFPAYTF	TGCGCCAGCAGCTCCGGGTTTCCTGCTTACACCTTC
TRBV20-1	few	TRBD1	TRBJ1-1	CSALIQGSAFF	TGCAGTGCCCTAATACAGGGGTCGGCTTTCTTT
TRBV10-3	.	TRBD1	TRBJ1-2	CAISEWTGNYGYTF	TGTGCCATCAGTGAGTGGACAGGGAACTATGGCTACACCTTC
TRBV3-1/TRBV3-2	.	TRBD1	TRBJ1-3	CASSQAEGTGLYF	TGTGCCAGCAGCCAAGCCGAAGGGACAGGGTTATATTTT
TRBV20-1	.	.	TRBJ1-1	CSASLRLEAFF	TGCAGTGCTAGCCTGCGACTCGAAGCTTTCTTT
TRBV11-3	.	TRBD2	TRBJ2-3	CASSPRGGTDTQYF	TGTGCCAGCAGCCCGCGGGGGGGCACAGATACGCAGTATTTT
TRBV7-2	.	.	TRBJ1-3	CASSLDRGSGNTIYF	TGTGCCAGCAGCTTAGATCGCGGGTCTGGAAACACCATATATTTT
TRBV4-3	.	TRBD1	TRBJ1-1	CASSGTGGTEAFF	TGCGCCAGCAGCGGAACAGGGGGCACTGAAGCTTTCTTT
TRBV19	few	.	TRBJ1-5	CASLPRGSNQPQHF	TGTGCCAGTCTTCCCAGGGGAAGCAATCAGCCCCAGCATTTT
TRBV5-6	few	TRBD1	TRBJ1-6	CASSPRDSYNSPLHF	TGTGCCAGCAGCCCCCGGGACAGTTATAATTCACCCCTCCACTTT
TRBV6-2/TRBV6-3	.	.	TRBJ1-2	CASSYSDLRVHYF	TGTGCCAGCAGTTACTCGGATCTCAGGGTCCACTACTTC
TRBV5-1	.	.	TRBJ1-1	CASGQPAGTQNTEAFF	TGCGCCAGCGGACAACCGGCCGGGACACAGAACACTGAAGCTTTCTTT
TRBV2	few	.	TRBJ1-6	CASSIFNSPLHF	TGTGCCAGCAGTATATTCAATTCACCCCTCCACTTT
TRBV12-3/TRBV12-4	.	TRBD1	TRBJ1-2	CASSSQGAYGYTF	TGTGCCAGCAGTTCGCAGGGGGCCTATGGCTACACCTTC
TRBV7-6	once	.	TRBJ2-6	CASSLGLGGQMSSGANVLTF	TGTGCCAGCAGCTTAGGGCTGGGGGGACAGATGTCCTCTGGGGCCAACGTCCTGACTTTC
TRBV5-4	.	TRBD1	TRBJ1-2	CASSTTGGGYTF	TGTGCCAGCAGCACAACAGGGGGAGGCTACACCTTC
TRBV5-1	.	.	TRBJ1-2	CASSLDRGSYGYTF	TGCGCCAGCAGCTTGGACCGAGGAAGCTATGGCTACACCTTC
TRBV6-5	once	.	TRBJ2-1	CASTPPGTYNEQFF	TGTGCCAGCACCCCCCCGGGAACGTACAATGAGCAGTTCTTC
TRBV10-2	.	.	TRBJ1-5	CASSEIQGNQPQHF	TGCGCCAGCAGTGAGATACAGGGTAATCAGCCCCAGCATTTT
TRBV9	.	.	TRBJ1-1	CASSVFQGLNTEAFF	TGTGCCAGCAGCGTATTCCAGGGTTTGAACACTGAAGCTTTCTTT
TRBV5-1	.	.	TRBJ1-3	CASSLLEVGAGNTIYF	TGCGCCAGCAGCCTCCTTGAGGTGGGGGCGGGAAACACCATATATTTT
TRBV6-4	.	.	TRBJ2-7	CASSGQSYEQYF	TGTGCCAGCAGTGGCCAGTCCTACGAGCAGTACTTC